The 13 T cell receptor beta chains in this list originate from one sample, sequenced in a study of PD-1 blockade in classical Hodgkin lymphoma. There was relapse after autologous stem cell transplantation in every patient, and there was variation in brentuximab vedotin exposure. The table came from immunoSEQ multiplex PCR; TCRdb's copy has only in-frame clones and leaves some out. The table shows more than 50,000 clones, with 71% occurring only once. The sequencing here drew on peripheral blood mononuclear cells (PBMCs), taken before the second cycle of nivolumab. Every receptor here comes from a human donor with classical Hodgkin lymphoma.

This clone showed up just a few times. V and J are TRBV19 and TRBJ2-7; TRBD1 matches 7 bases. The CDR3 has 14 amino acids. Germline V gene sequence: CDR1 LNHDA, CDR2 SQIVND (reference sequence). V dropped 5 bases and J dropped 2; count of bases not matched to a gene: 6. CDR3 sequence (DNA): TGTGCCAGTAGTCAATACAGGGGACCCTACGAGCAGTACTTC. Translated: CASSQYRGPYEQYF.

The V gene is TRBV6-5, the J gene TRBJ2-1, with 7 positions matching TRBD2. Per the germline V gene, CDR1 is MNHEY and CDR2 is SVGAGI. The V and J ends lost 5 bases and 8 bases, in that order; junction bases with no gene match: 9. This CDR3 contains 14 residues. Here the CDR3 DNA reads TGTGCCAGCAGTCCGGGACTAAACCCCGATGAGCAGTTCTTC. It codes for CASSPGLNPDEQFF.

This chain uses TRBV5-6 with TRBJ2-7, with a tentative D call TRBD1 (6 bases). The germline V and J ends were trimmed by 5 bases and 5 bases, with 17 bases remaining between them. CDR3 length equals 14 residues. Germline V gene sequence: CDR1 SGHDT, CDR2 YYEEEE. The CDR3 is CASSWNRVGDEQYF. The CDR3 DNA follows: TGTGCCAGCAGTTGGAACAGGGTGGGTGACGAGCAGTACTTC.

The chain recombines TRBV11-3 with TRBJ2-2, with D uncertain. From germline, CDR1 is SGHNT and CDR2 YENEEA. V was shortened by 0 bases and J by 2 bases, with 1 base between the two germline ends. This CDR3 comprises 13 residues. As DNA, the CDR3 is TGTGCCAGCAGCTTAGACAACACCGGGGAGCTGTTTTTT. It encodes CASSLDNTGELFF.

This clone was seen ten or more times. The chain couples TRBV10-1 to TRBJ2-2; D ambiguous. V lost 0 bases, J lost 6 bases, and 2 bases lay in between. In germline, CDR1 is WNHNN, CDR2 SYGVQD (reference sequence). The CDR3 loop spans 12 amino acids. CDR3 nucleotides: TGCGCCAGCAGTGAGTCGGCCGGGGAGCTGTTTTTT. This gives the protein CASSESAGELFF.

CDR3 DNA: TGTGCCAGCAGCTTAGATCAGGGTATCTCTGGGGCCAACGTCCTGACTTTC. As protein: CASSLDQGISGANVLTF. V gene TRBV11-2 combines with J gene TRBJ2-6; TRBD1 is a possible D gene (5 bases). Trimming took off 0 bases at V and 0 bases at J, with 9 bases between the two ends. This CDR3 has 17 amino acids. In germline, CDR1 is SGHAT, CDR2 FQNNGV.

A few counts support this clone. As DNA, the CDR3 is TGTGCCAGCAGGATGACAGGGGGCTTTGAAGCTTTCTTT. Translated, it gives CASRMTGGFEAFF. The chain employs TRBV27 and TRBJ1-1; TRBD1 matches 10 bases. V was pared by 6 bases and J by 7 bases, with 5 bases of the junction left unmatched. Per the germline V gene, CDR1 is MNHEY and CDR2 is SMNVEV (reference sequence). The CDR3 runs 13 residues.

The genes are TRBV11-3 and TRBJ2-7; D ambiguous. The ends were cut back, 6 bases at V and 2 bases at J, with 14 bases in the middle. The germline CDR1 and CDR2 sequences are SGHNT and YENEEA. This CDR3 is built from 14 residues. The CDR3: CASRSSPGAYEQYF. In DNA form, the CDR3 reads TGTGCCAGCAGATCATCCCCTGGGGCCTACGAGCAGTACTTC.

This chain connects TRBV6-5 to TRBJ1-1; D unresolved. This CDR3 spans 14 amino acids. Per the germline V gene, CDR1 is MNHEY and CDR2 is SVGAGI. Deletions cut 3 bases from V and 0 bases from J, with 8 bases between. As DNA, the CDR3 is TGTGCCAGCAGTTATTCCCTTATGAACACTGAAGCTTTCTTT. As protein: CASSYSLMNTEAFF.

The CDR3 region has the DNA TGTGCCAGCAGCGCCTCCGTGGGGACCCAGTACTTC. Protein sequence: CASSASVGTQYF. The chain couples TRBV2 to TRBJ2-5; no clear D gene. This CDR3 contains 12 residues. V lost 6 bases and J lost 7, with 12 bases in between. The germline CDR1 and CDR2 sequences are SNHLY and FYNNEI.

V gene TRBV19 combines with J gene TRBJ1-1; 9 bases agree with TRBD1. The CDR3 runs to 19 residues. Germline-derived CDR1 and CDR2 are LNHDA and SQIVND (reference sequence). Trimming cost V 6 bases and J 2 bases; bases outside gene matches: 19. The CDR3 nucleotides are TGTGCCAGTAGAGACCGGGACAGGGCTCGTCAGAATAAAAACACTGAAGCTTTCTTT. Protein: CASRDRDRARQNKNTEAFF.

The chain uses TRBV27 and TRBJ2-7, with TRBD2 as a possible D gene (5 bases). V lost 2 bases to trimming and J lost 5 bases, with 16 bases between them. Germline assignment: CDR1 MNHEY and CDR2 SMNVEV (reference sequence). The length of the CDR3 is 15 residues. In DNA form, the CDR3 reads TGTGCCAGCAGTTTAACACCCCGGCGGGTACACGAGCAGTACTTC. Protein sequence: CASSLTPRRVHEQYF.

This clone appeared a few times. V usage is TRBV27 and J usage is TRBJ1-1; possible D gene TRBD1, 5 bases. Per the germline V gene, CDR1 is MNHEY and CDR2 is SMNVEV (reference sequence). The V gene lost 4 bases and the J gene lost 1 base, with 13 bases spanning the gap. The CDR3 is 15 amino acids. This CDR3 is CASSSADGGNTEAFF. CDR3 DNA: TGTGCCAGCAGTTCGGCCGACGGGGGGAACACTGAAGCTTTCTTT.